This T cell receptor (beta chain) was documented in a study of memory CD4+ T cells and cytomegalovirus serostatus. At the level of the study: Of the healthy Belgian adults, roughly ten were CMV seropositive and about 24 seronegative. Study-level results: A US-trained random forest predicted CMV serostatus with median AUC around 0.93.

Worth noting for this clone: Its matching antigen is unknown.

The sort gate was single viable CD3+CD4+CD8-CD45RO+ cells for memory CD4+ T cells. Serum IgG to CMV pp150, pp28, p38 and p52 defined serostatus. Trimming removed 2 bases at V and 3 bases at J, with 8 bases between. This CDR3 has 13 amino acids. The V gene's germline CDR1 is SGHRS and CDR2 YFSETQ. Per the original data handling: Out-of-frame sequences were removed, leaving a few million distinct TCRbeta sequences. Profiled with immunoSEQ multiplex PCR; TCRdb holds only in-frame clones, not every one. The V and J calls and clone size are taken from that table; D and trimming were inferred from the DNA. This sample has some 57,000 clones; over 75% occur once, and the top ten carry more than 0.75%.

The chain employs TRBV5-1 and TRBJ1-1; D call uncertain. Sequenced: memory CD4+ T cells from blood. The clonotype originates from an adult in good health and CMV-seronegative. The CDR3 region is CASSFFGDTEAFF. The CDR3 region has the DNA TGCGCCAGCAGCTTTTTCGGGGACACTGAAGCTTTCTTT.